This TCR beta chain originates from a study of human T cells and chemical hapten exposure. Specified time point: patch test 2, 6 weeks after DPC sensitization. Treatment given: therapeutic diphenylcyclopropenone sensitization with weekly scalp DPC. Notes on this clonotype: Its antigen is unknown.

Original analysis: A per-sample median of 95,638 TCRs was observed, with counts ranging from roughly 20,000 to 690,600. In TCRdb, the RACE reads were re-called with MiXCR into one record per CDR3 protein. V and J calls and clone size were set by TCRdb, not the authors. Of over 100,000 distinct CDR3 sequences listed, 9.2% are singletons. The V and J ends lost 7 bases and 3 bases respectively, with 12 bases between them. This CDR3 contains 13 residues. The germline V gene encodes CDR1 SGHDN and CDR2 FVKESK. Study-level findings and limits: Donors, who had alopecia, may show an immune response that differs from healthy people's. The count of PT1 expanded TCRs correlated positively with patch test score.

The sequence was obtained from a woman in her thirties or forties with alopecia areata. Some clones in this sample may be carry-over from other donors' samples. The chain links TRBV14 to TRBJ1-1, with no clear D. This sample comprised whole blood, obtained in connection with sensitization to the hapten diphenylcyclopropenone (DPC). CDR3 residues: CASTSVAYTEAFF. The CDR3 DNA reads as TGTGCCAGCACCTCGGTGGCTTACACTGAAGCTTTCTTT. Full variable domain (missing parts from reference TRBV14 and TRBJ1-1): EAGVTQFPSHSVIEKGQTVTLRCDPISGHDNLYWYRRVMGKEIKFLLHFVKESKQDESGMPNNRFLAERTGGTYSTLKVQPAELEDSGVYFCASTSVAYTEAFFGQGTRLTVV.